This is a list of T cell receptor beta chains from one sample in a study of PD-1 blockade in classical Hodgkin lymphoma. Produced via immunoSEQ multiplex PCR; TCRdb's table is partial and in-frame only. The table has about 50,000 clones, around four fifths seen once. The material was peripheral blood mononuclear cells (PBMCs), obtained before the fourth cycle of nivolumab. The receptor source for this set is a human donor with classical Hodgkin lymphoma. The CDR3 runs from the conserved cysteine through the conserved F or W. Each record gives: clone size, V gene, D gene, J gene, CDR3 protein, CDR3 DNA. A D gene is named only where the DNA matches it firmly. The size entry is marked missing in some rows and otherwise reads once, few, many or a size class.

>once|TRBV7-9|.|TRBJ2-4
CASSSPFLNIQYF
TGTGCCAGCAGCTCACCTTTTTTAAACATTCAGTACTTC
>.|TRBV20-1|.|TRBJ1-2
CSARGEYGYTF
TGCAGTGCTAGAGGGGAGTATGGCTACACCTTC
>.|TRBV4-3|.|TRBJ1-1
CASSQGGNTEAFF
TGCGCCAGCAGCCAAGGGGGGAACACTGAAGCTTTCTTT
>few|TRBV19|.|TRBJ1-1
CASSKMMNTEAFF
TGTGCCAGTAGTAAGATGATGAACACTGAAGCTTTCTTT
>.|TRBV4-1|TRBD1|TRBJ2-7
CASSAGQGGEQYF
TGCGCCAGCTCTGCGGGACAGGGGGGTGAGCAGTACTTC
>.|TRBV2|.|TRBJ2-5
CASRATGYRETQYF
TGTGCCAGCAGAGCGACGGGGTATAGAGAGACCCAGTACTTC
>.|TRBV20-1|.|TRBJ2-7
CSASQDYEQYF
TGCAGTGCTAGTCAGGACTACGAGCAGTACTTC
>.|TRBV5-4|TRBD1|TRBJ1-3
CASSREGGTGTGNTIYF
TGCGCCAGCAGCCGCGAGGGAGGGACAGGGACTGGAAACACCATATATTTT
>few|TRBV9|TRBD2|TRBJ2-1
CASSVATSHEQFF
TGTGCCAGCAGCGTAGCGACTAGCCATGAGCAGTTCTTC
>.|TRBV18|.|TRBJ1-4
CASSPTGNGEKLFF
TGTGCCAGCTCACCTACAGGGAATGGAGAAAAACTGTTTTTT